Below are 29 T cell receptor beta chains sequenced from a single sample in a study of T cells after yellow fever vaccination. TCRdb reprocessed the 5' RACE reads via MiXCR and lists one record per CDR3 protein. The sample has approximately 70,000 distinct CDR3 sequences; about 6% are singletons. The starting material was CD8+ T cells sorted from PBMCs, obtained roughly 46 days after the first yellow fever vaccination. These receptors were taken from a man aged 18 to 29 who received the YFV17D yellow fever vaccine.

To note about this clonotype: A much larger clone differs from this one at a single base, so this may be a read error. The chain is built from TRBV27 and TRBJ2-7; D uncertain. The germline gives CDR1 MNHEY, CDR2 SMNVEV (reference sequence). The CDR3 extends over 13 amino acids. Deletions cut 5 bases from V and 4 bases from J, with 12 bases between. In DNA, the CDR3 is TGTGCCAGCAGTATGAGATTCGCATACGAGCAGTACTTC. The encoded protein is CASSMRFAYEQYF.

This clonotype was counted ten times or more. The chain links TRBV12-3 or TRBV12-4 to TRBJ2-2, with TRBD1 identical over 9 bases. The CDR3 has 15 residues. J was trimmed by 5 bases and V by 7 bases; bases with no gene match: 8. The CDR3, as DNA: TGTGCCAGCACTCCGGGACAGGGTAGGACCGGGGAGCTGTTTTTT. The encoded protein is CASTPGQGRTGELFF.

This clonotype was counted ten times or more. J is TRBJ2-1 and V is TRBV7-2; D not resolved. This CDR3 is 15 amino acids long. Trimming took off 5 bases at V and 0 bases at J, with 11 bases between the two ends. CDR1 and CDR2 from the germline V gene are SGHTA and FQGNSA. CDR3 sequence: CASSHDSSSYNEQFF. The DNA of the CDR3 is TGTGCCAGCAGCCACGATTCCAGCTCCTACAATGAGCAGTTCTTC.

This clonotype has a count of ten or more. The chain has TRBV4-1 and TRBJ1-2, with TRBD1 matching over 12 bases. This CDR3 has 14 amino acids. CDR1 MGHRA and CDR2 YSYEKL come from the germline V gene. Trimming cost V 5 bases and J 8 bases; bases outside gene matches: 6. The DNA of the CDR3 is TGCGCCAGCAGCTGGGACAGGGGGCTTGGAGGCTACACCTTC. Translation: CASSWDRGLGGYTF.

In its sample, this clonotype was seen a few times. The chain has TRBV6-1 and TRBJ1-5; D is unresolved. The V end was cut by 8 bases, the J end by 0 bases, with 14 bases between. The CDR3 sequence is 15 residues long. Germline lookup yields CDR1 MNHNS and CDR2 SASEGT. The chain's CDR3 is CASWTGVYSNQPQHF. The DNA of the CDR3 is TGTGCCAGCTGGACGGGCGTTTATAGCAATCAGCCCCAGCATTTT.

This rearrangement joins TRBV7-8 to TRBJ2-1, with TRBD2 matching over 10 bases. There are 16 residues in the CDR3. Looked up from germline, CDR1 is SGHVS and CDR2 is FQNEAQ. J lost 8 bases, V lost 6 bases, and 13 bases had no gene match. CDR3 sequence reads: CASSQAGGPRTHEQFF. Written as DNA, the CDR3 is TGTGCCAGCAGTCAAGCGGGGGGGCCGCGGACGCATGAGCAGTTCTTC.

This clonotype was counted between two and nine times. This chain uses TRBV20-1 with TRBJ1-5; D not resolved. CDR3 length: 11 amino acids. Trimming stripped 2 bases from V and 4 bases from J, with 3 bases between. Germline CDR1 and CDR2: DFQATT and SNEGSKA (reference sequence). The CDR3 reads CSARQNQPQHF. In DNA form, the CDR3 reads TGCAGTGCTAGACAGAATCAGCCCCAGCATTTT.

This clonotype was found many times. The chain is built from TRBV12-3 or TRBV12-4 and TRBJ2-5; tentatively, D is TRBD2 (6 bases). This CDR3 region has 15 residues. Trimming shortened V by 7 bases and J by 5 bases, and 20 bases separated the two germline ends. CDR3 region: CASTGGTHVRETQYF. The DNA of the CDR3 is TGTGCCAGCACTGGCGGGACCCATGTACGGGAGACCCAGTACTTC.

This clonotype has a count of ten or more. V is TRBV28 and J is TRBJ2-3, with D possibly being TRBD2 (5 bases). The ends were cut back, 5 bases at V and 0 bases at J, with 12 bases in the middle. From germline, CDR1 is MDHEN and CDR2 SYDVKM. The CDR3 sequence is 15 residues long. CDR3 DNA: TGTGCCAGCAGTGATCGGGGAGCTAGCACAGATACGCAGTATTTT. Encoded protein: CASSDRGASTDTQYF. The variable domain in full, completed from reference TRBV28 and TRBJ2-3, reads DVKVTQSSRYLVKRTGEKVFLECVQDMDHENMFWYRQDPGLGLRLIYFSYDVKMKEKGDIPEGYSVSREKKERFSLILESASTNQTSMYLCASSDRGASTDTQYFGPGTRLTVL.

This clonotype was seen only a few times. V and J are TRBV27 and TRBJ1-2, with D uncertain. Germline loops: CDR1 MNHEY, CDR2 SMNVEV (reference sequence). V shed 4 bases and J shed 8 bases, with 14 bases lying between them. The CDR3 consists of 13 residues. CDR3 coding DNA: TGTGCCAGCAGTTCCGGACTGCTACGAGGCTACACCTTC. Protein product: CASSSGLLRGYTF.

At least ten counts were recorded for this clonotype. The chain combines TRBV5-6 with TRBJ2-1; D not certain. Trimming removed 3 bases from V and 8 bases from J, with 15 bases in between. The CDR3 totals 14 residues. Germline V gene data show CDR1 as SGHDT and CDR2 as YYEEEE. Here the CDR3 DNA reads TGTGCCAGCAGCTCAGGTCTGATGGATGATGAGCAGTTCTTC. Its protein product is CASSSGLMDDEQFF. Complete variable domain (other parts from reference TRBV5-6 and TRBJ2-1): DAGVTQSPTHLIKTRGQQVTLRCSPKSGHDTVSWYQQALGQGPQFIFQYYEEEERQRGNFPDRFSGHQFPNYSSELNVNALLLGDSALYLCASSSGLMDDEQFFGPGTRLTVL.

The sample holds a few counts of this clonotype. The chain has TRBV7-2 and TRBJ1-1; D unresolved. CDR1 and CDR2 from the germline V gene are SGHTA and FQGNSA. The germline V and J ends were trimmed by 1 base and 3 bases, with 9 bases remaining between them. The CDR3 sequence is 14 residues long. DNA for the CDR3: TGTGCCAGCAGCTTAGGGGTCCTCCACACTGAAGCTTTCTTT. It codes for CASSLGVLHTEAFF.

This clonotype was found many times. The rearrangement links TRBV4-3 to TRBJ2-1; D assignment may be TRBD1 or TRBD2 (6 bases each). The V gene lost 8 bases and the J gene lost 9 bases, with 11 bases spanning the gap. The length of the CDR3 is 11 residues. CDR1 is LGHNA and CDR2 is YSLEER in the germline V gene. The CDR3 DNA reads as TGCGCCAGCGCAGGAGGGGGTGAGCAGTTCTTC. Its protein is CASAGGGEQFF.

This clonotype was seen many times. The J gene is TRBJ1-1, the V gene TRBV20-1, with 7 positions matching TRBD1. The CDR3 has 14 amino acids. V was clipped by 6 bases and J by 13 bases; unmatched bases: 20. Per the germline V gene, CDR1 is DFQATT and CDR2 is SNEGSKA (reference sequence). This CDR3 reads CSADKTGVGFSVFF. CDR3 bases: TGCAGTGCGGATAAAACAGGGGTTGGTTTTTCCGTTTTCTTT.

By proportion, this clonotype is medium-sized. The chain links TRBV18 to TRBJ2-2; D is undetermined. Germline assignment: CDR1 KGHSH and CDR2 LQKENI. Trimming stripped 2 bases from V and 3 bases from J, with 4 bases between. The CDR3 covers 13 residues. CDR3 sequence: CASSPGYTGELFF. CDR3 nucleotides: TGTGCCAGCTCACCAGGGTACACCGGGGAGCTGTTTTTT.

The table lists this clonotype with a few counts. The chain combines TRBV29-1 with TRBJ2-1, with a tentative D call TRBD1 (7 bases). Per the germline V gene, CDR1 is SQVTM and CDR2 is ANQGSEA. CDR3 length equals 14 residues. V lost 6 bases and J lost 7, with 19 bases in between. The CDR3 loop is CSVTRGRASNEQFF. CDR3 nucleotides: TGCAGCGTGACTAGGGGGCGCGCATCTAATGAGCAGTTCTTC.

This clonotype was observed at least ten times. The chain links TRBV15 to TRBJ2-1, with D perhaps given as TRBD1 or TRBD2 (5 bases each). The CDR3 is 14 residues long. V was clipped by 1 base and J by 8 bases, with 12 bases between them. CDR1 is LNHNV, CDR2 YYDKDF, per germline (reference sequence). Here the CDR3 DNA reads TGTGCCACCAGCAGAGTGGCTAGCAGGGATGAGCAGTTCTTC. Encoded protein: CATSRVASRDEQFF.

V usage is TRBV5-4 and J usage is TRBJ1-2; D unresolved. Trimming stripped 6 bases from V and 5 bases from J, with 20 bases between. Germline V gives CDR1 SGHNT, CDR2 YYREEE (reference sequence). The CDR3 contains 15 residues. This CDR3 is CASTNRGSVFYGYTF. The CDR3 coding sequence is TGTGCCAGCACCAATCGAGGGTCTGTATTTTATGGCTACACCTTC.

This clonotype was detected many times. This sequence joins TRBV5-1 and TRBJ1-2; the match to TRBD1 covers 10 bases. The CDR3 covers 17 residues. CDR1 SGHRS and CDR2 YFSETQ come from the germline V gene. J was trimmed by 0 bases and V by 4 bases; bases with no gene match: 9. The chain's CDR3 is CASSRTGQGTSNYGYTF. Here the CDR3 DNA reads TGCGCCAGCAGCCGGACGGGACAGGGGACTTCTAACTATGGCTACACCTTC.

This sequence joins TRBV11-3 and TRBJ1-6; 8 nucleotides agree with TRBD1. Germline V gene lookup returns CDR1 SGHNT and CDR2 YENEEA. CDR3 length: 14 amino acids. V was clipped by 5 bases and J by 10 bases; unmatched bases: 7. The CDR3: CASSLGTGGSPLHF. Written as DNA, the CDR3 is TGTGCCAGCAGCCTCGGGACAGGCGGATCACCCCTCCACTTT.

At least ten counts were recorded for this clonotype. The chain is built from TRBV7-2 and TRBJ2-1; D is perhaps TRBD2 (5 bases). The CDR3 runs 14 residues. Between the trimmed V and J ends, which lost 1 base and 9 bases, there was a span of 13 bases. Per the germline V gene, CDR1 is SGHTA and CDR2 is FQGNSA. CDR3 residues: CASSLVALALEQFF. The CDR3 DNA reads TGTGCCAGCAGCTTAGTGGCCCTAGCTCTTGAGCAGTTCTTC.

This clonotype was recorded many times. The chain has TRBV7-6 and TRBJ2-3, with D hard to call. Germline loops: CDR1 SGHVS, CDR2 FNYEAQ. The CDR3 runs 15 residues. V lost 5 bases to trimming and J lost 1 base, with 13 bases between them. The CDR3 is CASSLPPERTDTQYF. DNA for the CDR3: TGTGCCAGCAGCCTTCCCCCGGAGCGCACAGATACGCAGTATTTT.

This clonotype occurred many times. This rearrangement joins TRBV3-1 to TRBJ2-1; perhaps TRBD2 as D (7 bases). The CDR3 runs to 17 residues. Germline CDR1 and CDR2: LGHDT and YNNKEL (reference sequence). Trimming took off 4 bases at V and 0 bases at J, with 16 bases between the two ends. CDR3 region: CASSPLGGAVSYNEQFF. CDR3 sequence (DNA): TGTGCCAGCAGCCCCCTAGGGGGGGCCGTCTCCTACAATGAGCAGTTCTTC.

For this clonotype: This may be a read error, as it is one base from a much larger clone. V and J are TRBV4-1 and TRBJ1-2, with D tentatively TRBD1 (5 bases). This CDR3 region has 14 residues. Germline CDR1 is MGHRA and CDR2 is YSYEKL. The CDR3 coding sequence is TGCGCCAGCAGCGAAGATCAGGGCGGCTATGGCTACACCTTC. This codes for CASSEDQGGYGYTF.

The CDR3: CASSQEGRISEETQYF. The CDR3 bases are TGCGCCAGCAGCCAAGAAGGCCGGATCTCGGAAGAGACCCAGTACTTC. The gene calls are TRBV4-3 and TRBJ2-5; D uncertain. V was pared by 0 bases and J by 3 bases, with 14 bases between. The CDR3 has 16 residues. The germline CDR1 and CDR2 sequences are LGHNA and YSLEER.

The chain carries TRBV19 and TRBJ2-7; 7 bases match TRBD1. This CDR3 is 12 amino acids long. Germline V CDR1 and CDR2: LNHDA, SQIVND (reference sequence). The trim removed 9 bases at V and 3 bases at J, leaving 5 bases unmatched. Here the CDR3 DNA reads TGTGCCAGGCTCAGGGGGAACTACGAGCAGTACTTC. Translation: CARLRGNYEQYF. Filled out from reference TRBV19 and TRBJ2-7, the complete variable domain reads DGGITQSPKYLFRKEGQNVTLSCEQNLNHDAMYWYRQDPGQGLRLIYYSQIVNDFQKGDIAEGYSVSREKKESFPLTVTSAQKNPTAFYLCARLRGNYEQYFGPGTRLTVT.

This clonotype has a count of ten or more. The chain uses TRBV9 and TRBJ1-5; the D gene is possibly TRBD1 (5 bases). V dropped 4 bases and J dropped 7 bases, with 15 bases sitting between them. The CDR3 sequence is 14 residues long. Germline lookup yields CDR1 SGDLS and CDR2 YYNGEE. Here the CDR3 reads CASSLGGVGQPQHF. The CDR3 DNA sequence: TGTGCCAGCAGCCTGGGGGGAGTCGGACAGCCCCAGCATTTT.

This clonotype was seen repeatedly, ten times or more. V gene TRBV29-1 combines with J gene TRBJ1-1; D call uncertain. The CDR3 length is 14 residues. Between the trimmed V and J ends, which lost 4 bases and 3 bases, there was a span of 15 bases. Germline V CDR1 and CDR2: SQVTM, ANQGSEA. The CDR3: CSVGSPLWHTEAFF. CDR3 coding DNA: TGCAGCGTTGGCTCCCCCCTATGGCACACTGAAGCTTTCTTT.

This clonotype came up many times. CDR3 sequence reads: CASSFTGGSTNEKLFF. Here the CDR3 DNA reads TGTGCCAGCAGCTTCACAGGGGGGTCAACTAATGAAAAACTGTTTTTT. The V call is TRBV5-6, the J call TRBJ1-4, with 8 nucleotides matching TRBD1. Trimming at V came to 2 bases and at J to 0 bases, leaving 3 bases not matched to a gene. The germline gives CDR1 SGHDT, CDR2 YYEEEE. The CDR3 totals 16 residues.